This entry lists 17 T cell receptor beta chains sequenced from one sample in a study of T cell repertoires in cytomegalovirus infection. TCRdb reprocessed the reads via MiXCR and lists one record per CDR3 protein. Of roughly 800,000 distinct CDR3 sequences listed, 25% to 30% were seen once; the top ten hold about 12%. These TCRs are of unknown antigen specificity. Sequenced material: cultured CD8+ T cells from PBMCs, taken from culture after CMV antigen stimulation. These receptors originate from a human donor in good health (CMV status not recorded). Some clones in this sample may be carry-over from other donors' samples.

This clonotype was seen only a few times. The chain joins TRBV6-5 to TRBJ2-1; tentatively, D is TRBD2 (7 bases). Between the trimmed V and J ends, which lost 2 bases and 7 bases, there was a span of 21 bases. The CDR3 sequence is 17 residues long. Germline V gives CDR1 MNHEY, CDR2 SVGAGI. For the CDR3, the DNA is TGTGCCAGCAGTTACCTCTGGGGGGGCCCCAAGAGGAATGAGCAGTTCTTC. Translation: CASSYLWGGPKRNEQFF.

V and J are TRBV28 and TRBJ1-5, with TRBD1 matching 11 bases. The CDR3 extends over 16 amino acids. The germline gives CDR1 MDHEN, CDR2 SYDVKM. V gave up 2 bases and J gave up 6 bases; unmatched junction bases: 6. CDR3 sequence reads: CASSLGGQGAVQPQHF. The CDR3 coding sequence is TGTGCCAGCAGTTTAGGCGGACAGGGGGCCGTTCAGCCCCAGCATTTT.

This clonotype was counted at least ten times. The V call is TRBV7-6, the J call TRBJ2-3; perhaps TRBD1 as D (6 bases). This CDR3 is 16 amino acids long. Germline V gene lookup returns CDR1 SGHVS and CDR2 FNYEAQ. The V end was cut by 5 bases, the J end by 1 base, with 16 bases between. CDR3 coding DNA: TGTGCCAGCAGCCGTCCGAGGGGGTACCGCACAGATACGCAGTATTTT. The encoded protein is CASSRPRGYRTDTQYF.

As DNA, the CDR3 is TGTGCCAGCAGTTTATTTCCGCGGAGGGACACCGGGGAGCTGTTTTTT. Translating gives CASSLFPRRDTGELFF. The chain carries TRBV27 and TRBJ2-2, with TRBD2 as a possible D gene (6 bases). The CDR3 has 16 amino acids. Germline V gives CDR1 MNHEY, CDR2 SMNVEV (reference sequence). V dropped 1 base and J dropped 3 bases, with 12 bases sitting between them.

This clonotype was counted a few times. The J gene is TRBJ1-2, the V gene TRBV14; D not certain. Germline-derived CDR1 and CDR2 are SGHDN and FVKESK. Trimming shortened V by 3 bases and J by 4 bases, and 15 bases separated the two germline ends. The length of the CDR3 is 15 residues. This CDR3 reads CASSHFFRPVYGYTF. CDR3 sequence (DNA): TGTGCCAGCAGCCACTTCTTCCGGCCAGTCTATGGCTACACCTTC.

The chain recombines TRBV12-3 or TRBV12-4 with TRBJ1-1, with D possibly matching TRBD1 (5 bases). V dropped 2 bases and J dropped 1 base, with 17 bases sitting between them. This CDR3 is built from 17 residues. CDR3 protein: CASSLYLPGGKNTEAFF. CDR3 nucleotides: TGTGCCAGCAGTTTATACCTACCGGGGGGGAAGAACACTGAAGCTTTCTTT.

The rearrangement uses TRBV19 and TRBJ2-3, with TRBD1 matching over 7 bases. Germline V gene sequence: CDR1 LNHDA, CDR2 SQIVND (reference sequence). The J segment lost 1 base and the V segment lost 5 bases, leaving 6 bases of the junction unmatched. This CDR3 has 15 residues. In DNA, the CDR3 is TGTGCCAGTAGTCAAACAGGGGCGCGCACAGATACGCAGTATTTT. This gives the protein CASSQTGARTDTQYF. The full variable domain, completed using reference TRBV19 and TRBJ2-3, is DGGITQSPKYLFRKEGQNVTLSCEQNLNHDAMYWYRQDPGQGLRLIYYSQIVNDFQKGDIAEGYSVSREKKESFPLTVTSAQKNPTAFYLCASSQTGARTDTQYFGPGTRLTVL.

In DNA, the CDR3 is TGCGCCAGCAGCCAAGATTGGGACTCCGCCGATACGCAGTATTTT. Its translation: CASSQDWDSADTQYF. The rearrangement links TRBV4-1 to TRBJ2-3, with D perhaps TRBD2 (6 bases). This CDR3 contains 15 residues. Trimming pared 0 bases from V and 6 bases from J, leaving 13 bases between. CDR1 and CDR2 (germline): MGHRA, YSYEKL.

CDR3 in amino acids: CASSLQGLAGYNSPLHF. The CDR3 DNA follows: TGCGCCAGCAGCCTACAGGGTTTAGCGGGGTATAATTCACCCCTCCACTTT. The chain is built from TRBV4-1 and TRBJ1-6, with D maybe TRBD1 (6 bases). V dropped 4 bases and J dropped 4 bases, with 17 bases sitting between them. Per the germline V gene, CDR1 is MGHRA and CDR2 is YSYEKL. This CDR3 comprises 17 residues.

The sample holds many counts of this clonotype. The CDR3 coding sequence is TGTGCCAGCAGCTTAGCCGCCGGGACAGGGGGCTCTACTTCCTACTCTGGAAACACCATATATTTT. Translating gives CASSLAAGTGGSTSYSGNTIYF. The rearrangement joins TRBV7-2 to TRBJ1-3; 12 bases align to TRBD1. The germline CDR1 and CDR2 sequences are SGHTA and FQGNSA. V lost 0 bases to trimming and J lost 0 bases; unmatched junction nucleotides: 15. The CDR3 is 22 residues long. The variable domain in full, with the rest retrieved from reference TRBV7-2 and TRBJ1-3, is GAGVSQSPSNKVTEKGKDVELRCDPISGHTALYWYRQSLGQGLEFLIYFQGNSAPDKSGLPSDRFSAERTGGSVSTLTIQRTQQEDSAVYLCASSLAAGTGGSTSYSGNTIYFGEGSWLTVV.

This clonotype has a handful of counts. The rearrangement joins TRBV7-6 to TRBJ2-4; 9 positions agree with TRBD2. Germline V gives CDR1 SGHVS, CDR2 FNYEAQ. With 1 base clipped from V and 0 bases from J, the junction kept 4 bases outside the gene matches. The CDR3 has 17 amino acids. This chain's CDR3 is CASSLVSGGRAKNIQYF. CDR3 bases: TGTGCCAGCAGCTTAGTGAGCGGGGGGAGAGCCAAAAACATTCAGTACTTC. Together with reference TRBV7-6 and TRBJ2-4, the CDR3 gives the full variable domain: GAGVSQSPRYKVTKRGQDVALRCDPISGHVSLYWYRQALGQGPEFLTYFNYEAQQDKSGLPNDRFSAERPEGSISTLTIQRTEQRDSAMYRCASSLVSGGRAKNIQYFGAGTRLSVL.

This clonotype has ten or more counts. V usage is TRBV7-6 and J usage is TRBJ1-6; a possible D gene is TRBD1 (6 bases). Germline V gene lookup returns CDR1 SGHVS and CDR2 FNYEAQ. This CDR3 region has 15 residues. The ends were cut back, 0 bases at V and 9 bases at J, with 12 bases in the middle. DNA for the CDR3: TGTGCCAGCAGCTTAGCGTTACAGGGTGGTTCACCCCTCCACTTT. It translates to CASSLALQGGSPLHF. Based on the CDR3 plus reference TRBV7-6 and TRBJ1-6, the full variable domain is GAGVSQSPRYKVTKRGQDVALRCDPISGHVSLYWYRQALGQGPEFLTYFNYEAQQDKSGLPNDRFSAERPEGSISTLTIQRTEQRDSAMYRCASSLALQGGSPLHFGNGTRLTVT.

This chain joins TRBV27 and TRBJ2-7; D ambiguous. V gave up 10 bases and J gave up 2 bases, with 12 bases separating them. The CDR3 length is 12 residues. Looked up from germline, CDR1 is MNHEY and CDR2 is SMNVEV (reference sequence). The CDR3 spells CATVRSPYEQYF. The DNA for the CDR3 is TGTGCCACCGTTAGATCCCCCTACGAGCAGTACTTC.

V usage is TRBV10-3 and J usage is TRBJ2-3; TRBD1 agrees at 8 bases. With V trimmed by 5 bases and J by 4 bases, 8 bases remained unmatched. The CDR3 totals 15 residues. CDR1 is ENHRY and CDR2 is SYGVKD in the germline V gene. CDR3 in DNA: TGTGCCATCAGTAAGACAGGGGAGGTAGCAGATACGCAGTATTTT. The encoded protein is CAISKTGEVADTQYF.

In this sample, this clonotype turned up a few times. The V and J genes are TRBV11-2 and TRBJ1-2; a weak D match, TRBD1 (5 bases). V gave up 5 bases and J gave up 0 bases, with 13 bases separating them. The CDR3 has 15 amino acids. Germline CDR1 is SGHAT and CDR2 is FQNNGV. Written as DNA, the CDR3 is TGTGCCAGCAGCCCCGGCTGGACAACTAACTATGGCTACACCTTC. It encodes CASSPGWTTNYGYTF.

The chain uses TRBV6-2 or TRBV6-3 and TRBJ1-2; 10 bases agree with TRBD1. With 8 bases clipped from V and 6 bases from J, the junction kept 3 bases outside the gene matches. The germline gives CDR1 MNHEY, CDR2 SVGEGT. This CDR3 region has 12 residues. CDR3 sequence: CASQTGGDGYTF. The CDR3 DNA reads as TGTGCCAGCCAGACAGGGGGCGATGGCTACACCTTC.

V is TRBV7-9 and J is TRBJ1-2; 9 bases fit TRBD1. J lost 4 bases, V lost 5 bases, and 2 bases had no gene match. There are 13 residues in the CDR3. Germline CDR1 and CDR2: SEHNR and FQNEAQ (reference sequence). CDR3 residues: CASSRGQGYGYTF. The CDR3 DNA reads as TGTGCCAGCAGCCGGGGACAGGGCTATGGCTACACCTTC.